The clone carrying this T cell receptor (beta chain) was counted once. This record belongs to a study of blood T cell repertoires in COVID-19. At the level of the study: Specimens from acute and convalescent COVID-19 originated in the United States, Italy and Spain.

Assay used: immunoSEQ multiplex PCR; TCRdb lists only in-frame clones, some missing. This repertoire shows 300,000 or so clones, around 87% found once; its top ten account for 1% to 1.5%. With 6 bases clipped from V and 9 bases from J, the junction kept 17 bases outside the gene matches. The germline CDR1 and CDR2 sequences are MDHEN and SYDVKM. This CDR3 is 17 amino acids long. The receptor was derived from a man between 65 and 85 years old with acute or convalescent COVID-19. V usage is TRBV28 and J usage is TRBJ2-1, with 10 positions matching TRBD2. Source material: peripheral blood. The CDR3 sequence: CASSPALGTSGEGEQFF. DNA of the CDR3: TGTGCCAGCAGCCCCGCTTTGGGTACTAGCGGGGAGGGTGAGCAGTTCTTC.